The 18 T cell receptor beta chains given below trace back to one sample, sequenced in a study of response to subunit inactivated influenza vaccine. TCRdb fed the RT-PCR reads into MiXCR, producing one record per CDR3 protein. The table has approximately 500,000 distinct CDR3 sequences, roughly 25% seen once. These data also featured in a second study, about T cells expressing NK-cell markers. That work states: Generation of TCR beta cDNA was performed by 5'RACE template switching incorporating UMIs.

The material was CD4+ T cells sorted from PBMCs, obtained about 11 days after vaccination. Source of these receptors: a man aged 50 or older who received an inactivated influenza vaccine.

The J gene is TRBJ2-6, the V gene TRBV13, with D unresolved. CDR3 size: 17 residues. Trimming removed 5 bases from V and 0 bases from J, with 14 bases in between. CDR1 is PRHDT, CDR2 FYEKMQ, per germline (reference sequence). CDR3 in DNA: TGTGCCAGCAGCCGTTATACCGGAAACTCTGGGGCCAACGTCCTGACTTTC. Translating gives CASSRYTGNSGANVLTF.

This clonotype was seen only a few times. J is TRBJ1-5 and V is TRBV18; D unresolved. The CDR3 loop spans 13 amino acids. Germline CDR1 and CDR2: KGHSH and LQKENI. V was clipped by 2 bases and J by 5 bases, with 7 bases between them. CDR3 loop: CASSPGVDQPQHF. The CDR3 coding sequence is TGTGCCAGCTCACCAGGGGTCGATCAGCCCCAGCATTTT. Looking up the rest from reference TRBV18 and TRBJ1-5 gives the full variable domain: NAGVMQNPRHLVRRRGQEARLRCSPMKGHSHVYWYRQLPEEGLKFMVYLQKENIIDESGMPKERFSAEFPKEGPSILRIQQVVRGDSAAYFCASSPGVDQPQHFGDGTRLSIL.

The chain employs TRBV28 and TRBJ2-7; 9 nucleotides agree with TRBD1. V was pared by 3 bases and J by 0 bases, with 9 bases of the junction left unmatched. The CDR3 is made up of 17 amino acids. The germline CDR1 and CDR2 sequences are MDHEN and SYDVKM. The CDR3 reads CASSFLLTGGYSYEQYF. The CDR3 nucleotides read TGTGCCAGCAGTTTCTTGCTGACAGGGGGTTACTCCTACGAGCAGTACTTC.

This clonotype was found many times. This sequence joins TRBV5-6 and TRBJ2-5; D remains unclear. The V end was cut by 4 bases, the J end by 3 bases, with 13 bases between. The germline V gene encodes CDR1 SGHDT and CDR2 YYEEEE. CDR3 size: 14 residues. CDR3 in amino acids: CASSPWTGEETQYF. The CDR3 DNA is TGTGCCAGCAGCCCATGGACCGGTGAAGAGACCCAGTACTTC.

This clonotype has only a few counts. V and J are TRBV27 and TRBJ2-1; 7 bases agree with TRBD2. The V segment lost 5 bases and the J segment 0 bases; nucleotides outside the gene matches: 10. The CDR3 has 17 amino acids. Per the germline V gene, CDR1 is MNHEY and CDR2 is SMNVEV (reference sequence). CDR3 bases: TGTGCCAGCAGTCCCTTCCCTGGCGGGAGCTCCTACAATGAGCAGTTCTTC. Its protein product is CASSPFPGGSSYNEQFF.

V usage is TRBV6-5 and J usage is TRBJ2-2; D not resolved. Germline V CDR1 and CDR2: MNHEY, SVGAGI. The V gene lost 2 bases and the J gene lost 6 bases, with 10 bases spanning the gap. The CDR3 loop spans 14 amino acids. CDR3 nucleotides: TGTGCCAGCAGTTACAGTCCCAGCCCCGGGGAGCTGTTTTTT. Amino acid sequence: CASSYSPSPGELFF.

This sequence joins TRBV9 and TRBJ2-1; 8 bases agree with TRBD2. The CDR3 is made up of 16 amino acids. J lost 10 bases, V lost 0 bases, and 12 bases had no gene match. The germline CDR1 and CDR2 sequences are SGDLS and YYNGEE. CDR3 bases: TGTGCCAGCAGCGTAGGCATTGGGACTAGTGACGGGGAGCAGTTCTTC. It translates to CASSVGIGTSDGEQFF. The full variable domain, rest sourced from reference TRBV9 and TRBJ2-1, is DSGVTQTPKHLITATGQRVTLRCSPRSGDLSVYWYQQSLDQGLQFLIQYYNGEERAKGNILERFSAQQFPDLHSELNLSSLELGDSALYFCASSVGIGTSDGEQFFGPGTRLTVL.

Ten or more counts support this clonotype. The chain uses TRBV9 and TRBJ2-2; D remains ambiguous. CDR1 is SGDLS, CDR2 YYNGEE, per germline. The CDR3 extends over 13 amino acids. V was pared by 5 bases and J by 7 bases, with 12 bases between. The CDR3 is CASSLSTGGELFF. For the CDR3, the DNA is TGTGCCAGCAGTCTAAGTACGGGCGGGGAGCTGTTTTTT.

This clonotype showed up just a few times. This chain connects TRBV4-1 to TRBJ1-2; the D gene is possibly TRBD1 (6 bases). Per germline, CDR1 MGHRA and CDR2 YSYEKL. V lost 4 bases to trimming and J lost 0 bases, with 18 bases between them. CDR3 length equals 17 residues. CDR3 nucleotide sequence: TGCGCCAGCAGCCCATCAAGGGGGATTAGGGCTAACTATGGCTACACCTTC. Encoded protein: CASSPSRGIRANYGYTF.

The chain recombines TRBV27 with TRBJ2-3; 12 bases match TRBD2. The length of the CDR3 is 20 residues. Per germline, CDR1 MNHEY and CDR2 SMNVEV (reference sequence). Trimming took 3 bases from V and 2 from J; bases not matched to a gene: 15. The DNA for the CDR3 is TGTGCCAGCAGTTTCACGGGACTAGCGGGCCCCCTAGAAACCACAGATACGCAGTATTTT. This translates into CASSFTGLAGPLETTDTQYF.

V usage is TRBV7-8 and J usage is TRBJ2-3; D call uncertain. The V gene lost 4 bases and the J gene lost 4 bases, with 6 bases spanning the gap. The CDR3 has 12 amino acids. Per the germline V gene, CDR1 is SGHVS and CDR2 is FQNEAQ. In DNA, the CDR3 is TGTGCCAGCAGCTGGAATTCAGATACGCAGTATTTT. Translation: CASSWNSDTQYF. Using reference TRBV7-8 and TRBJ2-3 for the parts outside the CDR3, the full variable domain is GAGVSQSPRYKVAKRGQDVALRCDPISGHVSLFWYQQALGQGPEFLTYFQNEAQLDKSGLPSDRFFAERPEGSVSTLKIQRTQQEDSAVYLCASSWNSDTQYFGPGTRLTVL.

This chain uses TRBV7-2 with TRBJ1-1; 7 nucleotides align to TRBD1. The germline CDR1 and CDR2 sequences are SGHTA and FQGNSA. Trimming cost V 2 bases and J 5 bases; bases outside gene matches: 11. CDR3 length equals 16 residues. CDR3 sequence reads: CASSLNSGGLGTEAFF. The DNA for the CDR3 is TGTGCCAGCAGCTTAAATTCAGGGGGTTTGGGGACTGAAGCTTTCTTT.

The chain couples TRBV5-1 to TRBJ2-7; 10 nucleotides align to TRBD2. Looked up from germline, CDR1 is SGHRS and CDR2 is YFSETQ. The CDR3 is made up of 16 amino acids. Trimming removed 3 bases from V and 6 bases from J; junction bases left unmatched: 12. The CDR3 sequence: CASSSDSSGRNPEQYF. CDR3 nucleotide sequence: TGCGCCAGCAGCTCCGACTCTAGCGGGAGAAACCCCGAGCAGTACTTC.

This clonotype has more than one count but fewer than ten. The chain uses TRBV7-9 and TRBJ1-2; possible D gene TRBD1, 5 bases. Germline V gene lookup returns CDR1 SEHNR and CDR2 FQNEAQ (reference sequence). Trimming cost V 4 bases and J 2 bases, with 11 bases left between them. The CDR3 is 14 amino acids. The CDR3 DNA reads as TGTGCCAGCAGCTCCGGGGAGGGGAACTATGGCTACACCTTC. This encodes CASSSGEGNYGYTF. Supplemented by reference TRBV7-9 and TRBJ1-2, the full variable domain reads DTGVSQNPRHKITKRGQNVTFRCDPISEHNRLYWYRQTLGQGPEFLTYFQNEAQLEKSRLLSDRFSAERPKGSFSTLEIQRTEQGDSAMYLCASSSGEGNYGYTFGSGTRLTVV.

This clonotype was found a few times. V is TRBV5-1 and J is TRBJ1-4; possible D gene TRBD1, 5 bases. Germline assignment: CDR1 SGHRS and CDR2 YFSETQ. Trimming shortened V by 7 bases and J by 3 bases, and 13 bases separated the two germline ends. The CDR3 is 14 amino acids. The CDR3, as DNA: TGCGCCAGCCGGGACGGTGTTTCTAATGAAAAACTGTTTTTT. Protein product: CASRDGVSNEKLFF.

This chain connects TRBV19 to TRBJ1-5; D may be TRBD1 (5 bases). The CDR3 has 16 residues. V was clipped by 3 bases and J by 4 bases, with 16 bases between them. Germline CDR1 is LNHDA and CDR2 is SQIVND (reference sequence). CDR3: CASSMGSGGLNQPQHF. As DNA, the CDR3 is TGTGCCAGTAGTATGGGGTCGGGGGGATTAAATCAGCCCCAGCATTTT.

There are many counts of this clonotype. This chain uses TRBV20-1 with TRBJ2-7; a weak D match, TRBD2 (6 bases). Germline lookup yields CDR1 DFQATT and CDR2 SNEGSKA (reference sequence). V shed 4 bases and J shed 0 bases, with 22 bases lying between them. The CDR3 extends over 17 amino acids. CDR3 residues: CSAKVAYFGSDSYEQYF. CDR3 nucleotide sequence: TGCAGTGCTAAGGTTGCTTATTTCGGGAGTGACTCCTACGAGCAGTACTTC.

The chain links TRBV2 to TRBJ2-7, with TRBD1 matching 7 bases. The CDR3 is 15 amino acids. The germline CDR1 and CDR2 sequences are SNHLY and FYNNEI. V trimming: 2 bases; J trimming: 1 base; junction bases outside the gene matches: 5. The CDR3 loop reads CASSERGQRSYEQYF. The CDR3, as DNA: TGTGCCAGCAGTGAAAGGGGGCAAAGGTCCTACGAGCAGTACTTC.